This TCR beta chain was retrieved from a study of HIV-infected children after antiretroviral therapy interruption. About the research overall: Weeks 0, 48 and 150 were sampled under continuous treatment.

As concerns this clonotype: Its matching antigen is unknown.

As to treatment: PENTA 11 planned treatment interruption arm or continuous ART arm. The germline CDR1 and CDR2 sequences are MDHEN and SYDVKM. Trimming took off 4 bases at V and 3 bases at J, with 16 bases between the two ends. The CDR3 sequence is 16 residues long. The TCR library was built from RNA with a 3' RACE protocol and unique molecular identifiers. MiXCR, applied by TCRdb to the 3' RACE reads, yields one record per CDR3 protein. Of 45,000 to 50,000 distinct CDR3 sequences listed, 4.3% are singletons. Findings of the study overall: Naive CD4+ CDR3 sharing between time points fell after interruption began. Naive CD4+ Gini coefficient rose by interruption end, suggesting clonal expansion.

The V call is TRBV28, the J call TRBJ2-1; D gene ambiguous. This receptor was obtained from a pool of human donors with HIV. Specimen: CD45RA+ CD4+ T cells from PBMCs, pooled from several time points, collected from a donor given antiretroviral therapy, either interrupted or continuous. The subset: naive CD4+ CD45RA+ CD45RO- T cells. The CDR3 loop reads CASSSPSTGHYNEQFF. CDR3 coding DNA: TGTGCCAGCAGTTCCCCCTCCACCGGCCACTACAATGAGCAGTTCTTC.